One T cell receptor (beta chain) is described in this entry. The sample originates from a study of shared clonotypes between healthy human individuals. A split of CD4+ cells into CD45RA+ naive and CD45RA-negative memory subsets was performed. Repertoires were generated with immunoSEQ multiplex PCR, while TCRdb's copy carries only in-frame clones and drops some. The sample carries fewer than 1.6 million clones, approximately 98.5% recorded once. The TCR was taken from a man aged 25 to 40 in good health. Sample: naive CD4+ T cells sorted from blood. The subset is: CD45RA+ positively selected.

The CDR3 bases are TGTGCCAGCAGCGTAGAGGGCGGGAGGGCCGGTTACAATGAGCAGTTCTTC. Its translation: CASSVEGGRAGYNEQFF. The chain recombines TRBV9 with TRBJ2-1; 9 bases fit TRBD2. The germline gives CDR1 SGDLS, CDR2 YYNGEE. This CDR3 contains 17 residues. J gave up 4 bases and V 0 bases, and 8 bases lay outside the gene matches.